This T cell receptor beta chain was identified during a study of T cells in Graves' hyperthyroidism and ophthalmopathy. Study results and limitations: Ophthalmopathy, which appeared later, was predicted by the model a median roughly 6.4 months before onset.

The CDR3 is 14 amino acids. In germline, CDR1 is MDHEN, CDR2 SYDVKM. V lost 7 bases, J lost 3 bases, and 6 bases stayed unmatched. TCR beta CDR3 sequences were amplified from RNA transcripts. In the first-round RT-PCR of the TCR CDR3, the HTBI primer set was used. TCRdb re-derived calls from the multiplex PCR reads in MiXCR, one entry per CDR3 protein. The table lists 550,000 to 700,000 distinct CDR3 sequences, under 60% of them singletons. As for this clonotype: Its matching antigen is unknown.

The TCR sequence derives from an adult woman with Graves' disease, either hyperthyroidism or ophthalmopathy (not recorded which). The chain links TRBV28 to TRBJ2-7, with TRBD1 matching over 10 bases. The source material was peripheral blood or thyroid tissue (not recorded which). CDR3 sequence reads: CASTKDRGHYEQYF. Written as DNA, the CDR3 is TGTGCCAGCACCAAAGACAGGGGGCACTACGAGCAGTACTTC.